The sequence of this T cell receptor (beta chain) was determined in a study of glioma-infiltrating T cells. The CDR3 length is 15 residues. Trimming left V 1 base short and J 6 bases short, with 13 bases between. CDR1 is MNHNS and CDR2 is SASEGT in the germline V gene. The iRepertoire nested amplicon-rescue multiplex PCR amplified TCR alpha and beta CDR3s from RNA. MiXCR, applied by TCRdb to the multiplex PCR reads, yields one record per CDR3 protein. The data contain approximately 190,000 distinct CDR3 sequences, around 30% of them singletons. The V and J genes are TRBV6-1 and TRBJ2-1, with D possibly being TRBD1 or TRBD2 (5 bases each). Input material: glioma tissue, nonneoplastic brain tissue, or PBMCs (not recorded which). The receptor was isolated from a human donor with low-grade glioma or glioblastoma, undergoing nonglioma brain surgery, or in good health (not recorded which). CDR3 in DNA: TGTGCCAGCAGTGAAGGGGGCGGGCCCTCCAATGAGCAGTTCTTC. Translation gives CASSEGGGPSNEQFF.